The 6 T cell receptor beta chains below were found in one sample sequenced in a study of T cells after yellow fever vaccination (dated by TCRdb to about 2019). Sample treatment or condition, as interpreted from the label and publication: live attenuated yellow fever vaccine strain. Library construction relied on 5' RACE. Sequencing took place on an Illumina NovaSeq 6000. TCRdb reanalyzed the raw reads on its own, using fastp at Q25 for trimming and MiXCR for clone calling, and kept in-frame beta chains. Under each unique CDR3 protein, matching rows form one entry showing the most common genes and DNA. In all, the sample holds just over 250,000 distinct CDR3 sequences, and 5.2% of those were seen once. Of the sample, under 3.5% is held by the ten largest clones. The specimen was CD4+ T cells sorted from PBMCs, collected on the day of the yellow fever booster vaccination. Receptors originate from a man younger than 35 who received the YFV17D yellow fever vaccine.

The chain employs TRBV7-9 and TRBJ2-7; D ambiguous. The CDR3 is 12 amino acids. Trimming removed 7 bases from V and 1 base from J, with 8 bases in between. Germline CDR1 and CDR2: SEHNR and FQNEAQ (reference sequence). The CDR3 DNA sequence: TGTGCCAGCACCGGCAGTTCCTACGAGCAGTACTTC. Residues: CASTGSSYEQYF.

The CDR3 coding sequence is TGTGCCAGCAGTTATACCCCCCTTAGCGAGCAGTACGTC. Translation: CASSYTPLSEQYV. The chain joins TRBV28 to TRBJ2-7; D gene ambiguous. Germline V gives CDR1 MDHEN, CDR2 SYDVKM. The CDR3 is 13 residues long. V gave up 4 bases and J gave up 6 bases, with 13 bases separating them.

This clonotype was recorded at least ten times. V usage is TRBV6-5 and J usage is TRBJ2-1; a weak D match, TRBD2 (8 bases). V lost 0 bases to trimming and J lost 0 bases, with 15 bases between them. The CDR3 extends over 18 amino acids. Germline V CDR1 and CDR2: MNHEY, SVGAGI. CDR3 in amino acids: CASSYSRRGDSSYNEQFF. CDR3 coding DNA: TGTGCCAGCAGTTACTCGCGGCGGGGGGACAGCTCCTACAATGAGCAGTTCTTC.

This clonotype was found many times. The rearrangement joins TRBV20-1 to TRBJ2-3; tentatively, D is TRBD2 (5 bases). Looked up from germline, CDR1 is DFQATT and CDR2 is SNEGSKA (reference sequence). Between the trimmed V and J ends, which lost 7 bases and 1 base, there was a span of 12 bases. This CDR3 has 13 amino acids. Here the CDR3 DNA reads TGCAGTGTCCCGACTACTGGCACAGATACGCAGTATTTT. Translating it yields CSVPTTGTDTQYF.

This clonotype was seen a handful of times. The chain is built from TRBV5-1 and TRBJ2-2, with D tentatively TRBD1 (5 bases). The CDR3 is 15 residues long. Germline-derived CDR1 and CDR2 are SGHRS and YFSETQ. Trimming left V 3 bases short and J 0 bases short, with 9 bases between. DNA of the CDR3: TGCGCCAGCAGCTCGACAGCCTCGAACACCGGGGAGCTGTTTTTT. It codes for CASSSTASNTGELFF.

The chain is built from TRBV6-2 or TRBV6-3 and TRBJ2-7, with 13 bases that match TRBD2. J lost 0 bases, V lost 6 bases, and 5 bases had no gene match. The germline V gene encodes CDR1 MNHEY and CDR2 SVGEGT. This CDR3 comprises 16 residues. The CDR3 protein is CASRPWTSGSSYEQYV. CDR3 in DNA: TGTGCCAGCAGACCATGGACTAGCGGGAGCTCCTACGAGCAGTACGTC.